This TCR beta chain was recovered during a study of blood T cell repertoires in COVID-19. As for the study in general: The origin of the acute and convalescent COVID-19 samples was the United States, Italy and Spain. PBMCs, B-cell-depleted T cells, or T cells provided the cDNA or gDNA that made up the material.

This CDR3 is built from 14 residues. Trimming removed 0 bases from V and 7 bases from J, with 13 bases in between. In germline, CDR1 is LGHNA, CDR2 YSLEER. Sequenced by immunoSEQ multiplex PCR; TCRdb stores in-frame clones only, minus some. The data hold 250,000 to 400,000 clones, with about nine tenths observed a single time. Cohort placement rested on clinical history that participants reported themselves. Symptom resolution, clearance, or two negative PCRs marked donors in Cohort 3 as recovered. This TCR derives from a man in his 60s who had recovered from COVID-19. Sequenced: PBMCs or T cells enriched from blood (not recorded which). This rearrangement joins TRBV4-3 to TRBJ2-7; D might be TRBD2 (5 bases). CDR3 sequence: CASSQDSVPREQYF. CDR3 nucleotides: TGCGCCAGCAGCCAAGATAGCGTCCCTCGGGAGCAGTACTTC.